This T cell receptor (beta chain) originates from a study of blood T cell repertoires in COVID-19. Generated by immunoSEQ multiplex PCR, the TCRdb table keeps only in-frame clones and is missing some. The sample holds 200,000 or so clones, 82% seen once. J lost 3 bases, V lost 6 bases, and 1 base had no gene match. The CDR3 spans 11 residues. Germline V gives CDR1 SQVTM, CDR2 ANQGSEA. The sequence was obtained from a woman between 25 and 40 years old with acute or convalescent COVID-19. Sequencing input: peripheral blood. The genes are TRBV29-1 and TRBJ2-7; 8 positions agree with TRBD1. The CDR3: CSVTGGYEQYF. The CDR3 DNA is TGCAGCGTCACAGGGGGCTACGAGCAGTACTTC.